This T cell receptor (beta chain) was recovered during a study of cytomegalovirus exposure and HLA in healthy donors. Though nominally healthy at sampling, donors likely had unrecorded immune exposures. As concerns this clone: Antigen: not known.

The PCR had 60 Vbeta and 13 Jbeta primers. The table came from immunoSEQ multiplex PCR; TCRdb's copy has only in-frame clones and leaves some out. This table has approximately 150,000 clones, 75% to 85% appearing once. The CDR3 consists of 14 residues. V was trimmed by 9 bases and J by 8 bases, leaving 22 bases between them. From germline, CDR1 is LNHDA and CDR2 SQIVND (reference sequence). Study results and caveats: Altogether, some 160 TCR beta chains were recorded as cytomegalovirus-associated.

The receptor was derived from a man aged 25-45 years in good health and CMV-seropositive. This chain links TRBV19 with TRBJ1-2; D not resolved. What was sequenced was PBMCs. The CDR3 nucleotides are TGTGCCAGCTCAGCGGCAGGCGGCGAGGGAGGCTACACCTTC. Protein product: CASSAAGGEGGYTF.